These T cell receptor beta chains were read from a single sample in a study of sequential checkpoint blockade in melanoma. TCRdb's table, derived via immunoSEQ multiplex PCR, lists solely in-frame clones and lacks some. The table shows approximately 17,000 clones, with roughly three quarters occurring only once. Material: CD8+ T cells sorted from blood (inferred from file names), obtained from a patient given nivolumab and ipilimumab in sequence. These receptor sequences come from a human donor with melanoma. CDR3s include the opening cysteine and the closing phenylalanine or tryptophan. The order of the fields is V gene, clone size, CDR3 protein. Expanded clones get a size class; other rows say once, few or many, or leave the size out.

>TRBV28|.
CASSLLGTSGSYEQYF
>TRBV27|.
CASSLLGSGSYEQYF
>TRBV9|.
CASSVEYRGGSYGYTF
>TRBV4-1|.
CASSLGTSNYEQYF
>TRBV9|.
CASSVHRVGYTEAFF
>TRBV4-1|.
CASSQDQNSNQPQHF
>TRBV6-6|.
CASSLRGDSYEQYF
>TRBV14|.
CASSLRRTGANQPQHF
>TRBV6-5|.
CASSSGQGLYEQYF
>TRBV27|.
CASSLGIEQYF
>TRBV5-8|.
CASSSFAAGQGVYGYTF
>TRBV9|.
CASSVGGDQMAEAFF
>TRBV6-1|.
CASSSQGADGYTF
>TRBV7-2|.
CASSPGTAMSQPQHF
>TRBV5-4|few
CASSFRGPDEQYF
>TRBV6-1|.
CASGPWTVAYEQYF
>TRBV18|.
CASSPKDSPDQPQHF
>TRBV4-1|.
CASSQGPGNTEAFF
>TRBV4-3|.
CASSPSGGTGLEKLFF
>TRBV4-1|once
CASSQEGTGNTEAFF
>TRBV6-5|few
CASSYGGSYEQYF
>TRBV9|.
CASSAGGGYAYEQYF
>TRBV10-3|.
CAISEIPGQPSYEQYF
>TRBV5-8|.
CASSALAGGTYNEQFF
>TRBV4-3|.
CASGLTVTNEKLFF
>TRBV9|.
CASSVGTATEAFF
>TRBV30|.
CAWSVSGGTEAFF
>TRBV21-1|.
CASGEQGRRRQPQHF
>TRBV19|.
CASSIGLAGGYEQYF